What follows are 23 T cell receptor beta chains derived from one specimen sequenced in a study of blood T cell repertoires in COVID-19. The repertoire was sequenced with immunoSEQ multiplex PCR; TCRdb's copy has only in-frame clones and lacks some. The repertoire holds around 210,000 clones, 70% to 90% seen once, with 5.1% in the top ten. Material for sequencing was peripheral blood. The receptors originated from a man in his fifties or sixties with COVID-19, enrolled during active disease.

This rearrangement joins TRBV28 to TRBJ1-1, with D possibly TRBD1 on 5 matching bases. V was shortened by 6 bases and J by 4 bases, with 15 bases between the two germline ends. This CDR3 contains 14 residues. Germline CDR1 MDHEN, CDR2 SYDVKM. In DNA form, the CDR3 reads TGTGCCAGCAGGCGAAGGGGTGGCGGCACTGAAGCTTTCTTT. Protein: CASRRRGGGTEAFF.

This clone was observed a few times. The genes are TRBV7-2 and TRBJ1-3; unclear D gene. Trimming cost V 5 bases and J 0 bases, with 8 bases left between them. This CDR3 is 14 amino acids long. Per the germline V gene, CDR1 is SGHTA and CDR2 is FQGNSA. The CDR3 coding sequence is TGTGCCAGCAGCGCCGCTAGCTCTGGAAACACCATATATTTT. Protein: CASSAASSGNTIYF.

In this sample, this clone turned up a few times. The rearrangement links TRBV11-2 to TRBJ2-7, with unresolved D. This CDR3 contains 13 residues. Germline lookup yields CDR1 SGHAT and CDR2 FQNNGV. V was clipped by 2 bases and J by 4 bases, with 9 bases between them. CDR3 in amino acids: CASSLMRSYEQYF. CDR3 nucleotides: TGTGCCAGCAGCTTAATGCGGTCATACGAGCAGTACTTC.

The V and J genes are TRBV6-5 and TRBJ1-1, with D hard to call. Trimming left V 4 bases short and J 2 bases short, with 11 bases between. Germline V gives CDR1 MNHEY, CDR2 SVGAGI. The CDR3 is 14 amino acids. CDR3 residues: CASSFSGSNTEAFF. CDR3 coding DNA: TGTGCCAGCAGTTTTTCCGGGAGCAACACTGAAGCTTTCTTT.

CDR3 sequence (DNA): TGTGCCAGCTATGACAGAACCAACTATGGCTACACCTTC. Its translation: CASYDRTNYGYTF. The rearrangement uses TRBV28 and TRBJ1-2, with a tentative D call TRBD1 (5 bases). CDR1 and CDR2 (germline): MDHEN, SYDVKM. Trimming stripped 8 bases from V and 2 bases from J, with 12 bases between. The CDR3 spans 13 residues.

V gene TRBV15 combines with J gene TRBJ2-3; D might be TRBD2 (5 bases). Trimming shortened V by 6 bases and J by 1 base, and 26 bases separated the two germline ends. Germline V gives CDR1 LNHNV, CDR2 YYDKDF (reference sequence). The CDR3 spans 19 residues. The CDR3 nucleotides read TGTGCCACCAGTACAACCCGGGAAGGGTCACGTTTAGGCACAGATACGCAGTATTTT. It codes for CATSTTREGSRLGTDTQYF.

V usage is TRBV6-6 and J usage is TRBJ2-3; 8 bases agree with TRBD2. The CDR3 is 15 residues long. Germline lookup yields CDR1 MNHNY and CDR2 SVGAGI (reference sequence). V lost 0 bases and J lost 3; bases outside the gene matches: 2. This CDR3 is CASSYSGTRTDTQYF. CDR3 in DNA: TGTGCCAGCAGTTACTCCGGGACTAGAACAGATACGCAGTATTTT.

This clone has a count of ten or more. CDR3 in amino acids: CASSLPWIGGAYEQYF. The CDR3 nucleotides read TGTGCCAGCAGCTTACCATGGATAGGAGGGGCCTACGAGCAGTACTTC. The chain employs TRBV11-3 and TRBJ2-7, with a possible D match to TRBD2 (6 bases). V was trimmed by 2 bases and J by 2 bases, leaving 16 bases between them. CDR1 SGHNT and CDR2 YENEEA come from the germline V gene. There are 16 residues in the CDR3.

The chain combines TRBV28 with TRBJ1-1, with D possibly TRBD1 on 6 matching bases. Deletions cut 2 bases from V and 6 bases from J, with 10 bases between. This CDR3 has 13 residues. Germline loops: CDR1 MDHEN, CDR2 SYDVKM. CDR3 region: CASSLSGGSEAFF. The CDR3 bases are TGTGCCAGCAGTTTAAGTGGGGGCTCTGAAGCTTTCTTT.

The V call is TRBV2, the J call TRBJ2-5; tentatively, D is TRBD1 (6 bases). V shed 7 bases and J shed 9 bases, with 21 bases lying between them. CDR1 is SNHLY and CDR2 is FYNNEI in the germline V gene. CDR3 length: 14 amino acids. In DNA form, the CDR3 reads TGTGCCAGCAATCCGGACAGCTACTTCGGGGCCCAGTACTTC. Translated, it gives CASNPDSYFGAQYF.

In this sample, this clone turned up a few times. This chain links TRBV10-1 with TRBJ2-2; 7 bases align to TRBD1. This CDR3 spans 15 amino acids. Germline CDR1 is WNHNN and CDR2 is SYGVQD (reference sequence). The V gene end was trimmed by 7 bases and the J gene end by 4 bases; junction bases not matched to a gene: 9. CDR3 sequence (DNA): TGCGCCAGCAACAGGGGACAGCCCCTCACCGGGGAGCTGTTTTTT. Encoded protein: CASNRGQPLTGELFF.

The rearrangement joins TRBV6-6 to TRBJ1-5; D uncertain. The V and J ends lost 0 bases and 5 bases respectively, with 11 bases between them. CDR1 MNHNY and CDR2 SVGAGI come from the germline V gene (reference sequence). The CDR3 spans 15 residues. In nucleotides, the CDR3 is TGTGCCAGCAGTTACTCCGGGAAGGGAGATCAGCCCCAGCATTTT. As protein: CASSYSGKGDQPQHF.

The rearrangement links TRBV28 to TRBJ2-3; 10 bases match TRBD2. J was trimmed by 4 bases and V by 6 bases; bases with no gene match: 16. This CDR3 has 18 amino acids. Germline CDR1 is MDHEN and CDR2 is SYDVKM. The CDR3 DNA sequence: TGTGCCAGCAGCCTCCCCTCGGGCAAGCGGGGGGGCCCAGATACGCAGTATTTT. Its protein is CASSLPSGKRGGPDTQYF.

The V gene is TRBV7-2, the J gene TRBJ2-7; TRBD1 is a possible D gene (5 bases). The CDR3 totals 13 residues. From germline, CDR1 is SGHTA and CDR2 FQGNSA. Trimming pared 8 bases from V and 4 bases from J, leaving 15 bases between. The CDR3 DNA reads as TGTGCCAGCGGACAAGCAGGGTTGTACGAGCAGTACTTC. It encodes CASGQAGLYEQYF. Full variable domain (remainder filled in from reference TRBV7-2 and TRBJ2-7): GAGVSQSPSNKVTEKGKDVELRCDPISGHTALYWYRQSLGQGLEFLIYFQGNSAPDKSGLPSDRFSAERTGGSVSTLTIQRTQQEDSAVYLCASGQAGLYEQYFGPGTRLTVT.

The chain combines TRBV14 with TRBJ2-5, with 13 bases matching TRBD2. CDR3 length: 15 amino acids. V dropped 3 bases and J dropped 5; count of bases not matched to a gene: 3. Germline values: CDR1 SGHDN, CDR2 FVKESK. The chain's CDR3 is CASSHGLAGDETQYF. In DNA, the CDR3 is TGTGCCAGCAGCCACGGACTAGCGGGGGACGAGACCCAGTACTTC.

This sequence joins TRBV19 and TRBJ2-1; 9 bases are shared with TRBD2. With 3 bases clipped from V and 6 bases from J, the junction kept 9 bases outside the gene matches. This CDR3 is built from 16 residues. The germline V gene has CDR1 LNHDA and CDR2 SQIVND (reference sequence). CDR3 residues: CASSMFRTSVVNEQFF. Written as DNA, the CDR3 is TGTGCCAGTAGTATGTTTCGGACTAGCGTGGTCAATGAGCAGTTCTTC.

The chain recombines TRBV6-1 with TRBJ1-4; TRBD1 agrees at 9 bases. V shed 3 bases, J shed 7 bases, and the junction held 3 bases outside the gene matches. The CDR3 has 14 residues. CDR1 and CDR2 from the germline V gene are MNHNS and SASEGT. For the CDR3, the DNA is TGTGCCAGCAGTGAGACAGGGGGGGCTGAAAAACTGTTTTTT. Translating gives CASSETGGAEKLFF.

V gene TRBV9 combines with J gene TRBJ2-5; no definite D call. This CDR3 contains 14 residues. Germline CDR1 is SGDLS and CDR2 is YYNGEE. V shed 0 bases and J shed 1 base, with 7 bases lying between them. Written as DNA, the CDR3 is TGTGCCAGCAGCGTAGATGTGGCCCAAGAGACCCAGTACTTC. It encodes CASSVDVAQETQYF.

This clone is a singleton in its sample. The V gene is TRBV5-5, the J gene TRBJ2-7; no clear D. The CDR3 is made up of 14 amino acids. Trimming took off 6 bases at V and 1 base at J, with 14 bases between the two ends. Germline V lookup: CDR1 SGHKS, CDR2 YYEKEE (reference sequence). The CDR3 DNA follows: TGTGCCAGCACCTTACAACATTCGTCCTACGAGCAGTACTTC. Its translation is CASTLQHSSYEQYF.

This clone was observed a handful of times. The V and J genes are TRBV4-1 and TRBJ1-2, with D uncertain. The V gene's germline CDR1 is MGHRA and CDR2 YSYEKL. The CDR3 is 15 residues long. V lost 3 bases, J lost 6 bases, and 17 bases lay in between. Written as DNA, the CDR3 is TGCGCCAGCAGCCAGGTACCGGGATTCGTGGATGGCTACACCTTC. This codes for CASSQVPGFVDGYTF.

This sequence joins TRBV5-3 and TRBJ2-1; possible D gene TRBD1, 6 bases. TRBV5-3 is placed among ORFs of uncertain function. V lost 4 bases and J lost 5, with 22 bases in between. The length of the CDR3 is 17 residues. The CDR3 protein is CARSHHQVGTPNNEQFF. Here the CDR3 DNA reads TGTGCCAGAAGCCATCACCAGGTCGGGACACCCAACAATGAGCAGTTCTTC.

The rearrangement joins TRBV30 to TRBJ1-2; D remains ambiguous. V was clipped by 4 bases and J by 4 bases, with 13 bases between them. CDR1 and CDR2 (germline): GTSNPN, SVGIG (reference sequence). CDR3 length: 13 residues. As DNA, the CDR3 is TGTGCCTGGACCCGGGAGGGTCCCTATGGCTACACCTTC. Protein product: CAWTREGPYGYTF.

The chain is built from TRBV29-1 and TRBJ2-1, with TRBD2 as a possible D gene (6 bases). The length of the CDR3 is 18 residues. Germline V gene lookup returns CDR1 SQVTM and CDR2 ANQGSEA. V was clipped by 1 base and J by 0 bases, with 19 bases between them. The CDR3 here is CSVEVTGLRSVSYNEQFF. The CDR3, as DNA: TGCAGCGTTGAAGTCACGGGACTCCGCTCGGTCTCCTACAATGAGCAGTTCTTC.